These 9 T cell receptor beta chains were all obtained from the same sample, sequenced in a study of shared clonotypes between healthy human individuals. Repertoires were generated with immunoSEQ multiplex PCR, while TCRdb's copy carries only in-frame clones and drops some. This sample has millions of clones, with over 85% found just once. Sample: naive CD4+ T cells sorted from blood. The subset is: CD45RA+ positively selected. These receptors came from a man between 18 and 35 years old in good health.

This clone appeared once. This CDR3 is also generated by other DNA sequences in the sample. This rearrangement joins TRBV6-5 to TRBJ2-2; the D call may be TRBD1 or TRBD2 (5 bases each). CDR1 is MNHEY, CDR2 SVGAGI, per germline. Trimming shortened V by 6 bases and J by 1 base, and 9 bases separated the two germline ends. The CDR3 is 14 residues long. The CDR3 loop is CASSRDRNTGELFF. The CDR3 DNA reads TGTGCCAGCAGCAGGGACCGGAACACCGGGGAGCTGTTTTTT.

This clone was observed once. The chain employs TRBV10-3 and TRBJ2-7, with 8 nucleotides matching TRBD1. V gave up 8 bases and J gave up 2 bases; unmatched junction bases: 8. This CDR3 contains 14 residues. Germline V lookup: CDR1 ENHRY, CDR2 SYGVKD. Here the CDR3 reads CAIRYGQGTYEQYF. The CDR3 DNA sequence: TGTGCCATCCGATACGGACAGGGAACCTACGAGCAGTACTTC.

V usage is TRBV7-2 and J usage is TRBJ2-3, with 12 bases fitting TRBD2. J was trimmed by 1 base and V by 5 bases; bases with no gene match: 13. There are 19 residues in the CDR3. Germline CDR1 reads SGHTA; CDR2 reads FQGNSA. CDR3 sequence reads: CASSTRTSGASLGTDTQYF. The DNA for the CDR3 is TGTGCCAGCAGCACCAGGACTAGCGGGGCCTCGCTGGGCACAGATACGCAGTATTTT.

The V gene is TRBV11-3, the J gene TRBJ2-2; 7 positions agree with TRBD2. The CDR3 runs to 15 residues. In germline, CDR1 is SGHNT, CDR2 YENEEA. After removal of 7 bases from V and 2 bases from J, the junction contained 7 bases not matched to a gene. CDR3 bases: TGTGCCAGCACCAAGCGGGGAAGCAACACCGGGGAGCTGTTTTTT. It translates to CASTKRGSNTGELFF. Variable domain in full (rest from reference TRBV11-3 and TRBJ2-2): EAGVVQSPRYKIIEKKQPVAFWCNPISGHNTLYWYLQNLGQGPELLIRYENEEAVDDSQLPKDRFSAERLKGVDSTLKIQPAELGDSAVYLCASTKRGSNTGELFFGEGSRLTVL.

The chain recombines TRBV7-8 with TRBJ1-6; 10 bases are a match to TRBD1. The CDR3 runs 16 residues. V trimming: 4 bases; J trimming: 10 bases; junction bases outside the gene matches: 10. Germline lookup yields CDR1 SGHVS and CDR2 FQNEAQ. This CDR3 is CASSWGLTGGQSPLHF. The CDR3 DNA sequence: TGTGCCAGCAGCTGGGGGTTGACAGGGGGCCAATCACCCCTCCACTTT.

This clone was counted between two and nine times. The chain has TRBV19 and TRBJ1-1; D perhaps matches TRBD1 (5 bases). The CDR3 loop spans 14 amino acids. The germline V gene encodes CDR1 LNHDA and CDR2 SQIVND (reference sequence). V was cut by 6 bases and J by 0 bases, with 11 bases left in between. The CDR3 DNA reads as TGTGCCAGTAGGACGACAGTGATGAACACTGAAGCTTTCTTT. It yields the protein CASRTTVMNTEAFF.

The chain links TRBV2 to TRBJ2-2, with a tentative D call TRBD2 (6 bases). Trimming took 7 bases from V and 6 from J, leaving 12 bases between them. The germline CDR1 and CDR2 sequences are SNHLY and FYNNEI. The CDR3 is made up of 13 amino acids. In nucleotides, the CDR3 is TGTGCCAGCACCCCGTCGGGGGCCGGGGAGCTGTTTTTT. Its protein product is CASTPSGAGELFF.

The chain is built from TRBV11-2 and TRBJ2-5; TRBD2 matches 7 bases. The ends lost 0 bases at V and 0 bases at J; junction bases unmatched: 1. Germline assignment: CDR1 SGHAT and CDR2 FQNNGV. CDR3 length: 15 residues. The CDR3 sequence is CASSLDGGDQETQYF. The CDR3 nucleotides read TGTGCCAGCAGCTTAGATGGGGGGGACCAAGAGACCCAGTACTTC.

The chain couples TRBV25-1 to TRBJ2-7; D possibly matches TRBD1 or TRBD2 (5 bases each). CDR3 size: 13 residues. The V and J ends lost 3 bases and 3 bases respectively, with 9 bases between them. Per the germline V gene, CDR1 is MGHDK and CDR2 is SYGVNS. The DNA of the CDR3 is TGTGCCAGCAGTGATGGGGGAGTCTACGAGCAGTACTTC. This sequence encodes CASSDGGVYEQYF.